This entry concerns a single TCR beta chain. Its antigen is not known. TCR beta cDNA libraries had unique molecular identifiers. Each batch of roughly 0.9 to 11 million T cells produced around 460,000 cDNA molecules. TCRdb independently ran MiXCR on the PCR reads; one entry per CDR3 protein. The data hold around 440,000 distinct CDR3 sequences, with around 40% observed a single time. The data derive from a study of post-analysis software for immune sequencing data. The overall study: Relapsing-remitting, secondary progressive and progressive-relapsing forms of multiple sclerosis all featured among disease courses.

Findings and caveats of the study: Comparison of patients with controls showed a handful of TRBV segments more frequent in patients, TRBV5-6, TRBV5-1 and TRBV20-1 among them. Pronounced co-clustering by F measure was evident among identically batched samples. Controls' normalized Chao1 diversity significantly exceeded that of multiple sclerosis patients.

The CDR3 consists of 15 residues. CDR1 is DFQATT and CDR2 is SNEGSKA in the germline V gene (reference sequence). The receptor's source is a girl between 5 and 17 years old with multiple sclerosis. The sample taken for sequencing was blood. This chain links TRBV20-1 with TRBJ2-5, with 9 bases lining up with TRBD2. The CDR3 coding sequence is TGCAGCGTCTTGGGGGGCGGGAGGGCCGGTGAGACCCAGTACTTC. This translates into CSVLGGGRAGETQYF.